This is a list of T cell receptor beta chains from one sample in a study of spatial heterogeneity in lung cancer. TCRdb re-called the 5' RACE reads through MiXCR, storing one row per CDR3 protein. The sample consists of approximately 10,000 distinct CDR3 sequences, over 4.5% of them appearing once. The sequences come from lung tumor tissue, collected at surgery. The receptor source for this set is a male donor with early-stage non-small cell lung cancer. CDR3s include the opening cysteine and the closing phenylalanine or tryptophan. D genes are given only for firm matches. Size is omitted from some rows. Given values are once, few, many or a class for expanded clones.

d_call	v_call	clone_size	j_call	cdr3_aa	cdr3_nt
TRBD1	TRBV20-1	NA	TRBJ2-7	CSAVGQVYEQYF	TGCAGTGCGGTCGGACAGGTTTACGAGCAGTACTTC
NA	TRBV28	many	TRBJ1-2	CASSFLGGRGYTF	TGTGCCAGCAGTTTTCTAGGGGGTAGAGGCTACACCTTC
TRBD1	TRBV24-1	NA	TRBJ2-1	CATSARKGTGLNEQFF	TGTGCCACCAGTGCAAGAAAGGGGACAGGGTTAAATGAGCAGTTCTTC
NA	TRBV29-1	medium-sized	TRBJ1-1	CSVDQGTNTEAFF	TGCAGCGTTGATCAGGGGACGAACACTGAAGCTTTCTTT
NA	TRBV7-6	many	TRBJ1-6	CASSLAQYSPLHF	TGTGCCAGCAGCTTAGCGCAGTATTCACCCCTCCACTTT
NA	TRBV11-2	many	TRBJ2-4	CASSLVFLGAKNIQYF	TGTGCCAGCAGCTTAGTATTTCTGGGGGCCAAAAACATTCAGTACTTC
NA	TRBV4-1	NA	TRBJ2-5	CASSQEGETQYF	TGCGCCAGCAGCCAAGAAGGCGAGACCCAGTACTTC
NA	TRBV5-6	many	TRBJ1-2	CASSLRQSFGYTF	TGTGCCAGCAGCTTAAGGCAGAGTTTTGGCTACACCTTC
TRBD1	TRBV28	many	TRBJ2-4	CASSPRQGLEDVAKNIQYF	TGTGCCAGCAGTCCCCGACAGGGGCTCGAGGACGTAGCCAAAAACATTCAGTACTTC
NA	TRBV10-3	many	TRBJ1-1	CAISAGVNTEAFF	TGTGCCATCAGTGCGGGGGTGAACACTGAAGCTTTCTTT
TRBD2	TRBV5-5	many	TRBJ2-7	CASSLEGSSGGSYEQYF	TGTGCCAGCAGCTTGGAGGGGTCTAGCGGGGGTTCCTACGAGCAGTACTTC
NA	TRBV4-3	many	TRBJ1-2	CASSQDGNRIDGYTF	TGCGCCAGCAGCCAAGACGGGAATCGGATAGATGGCTACACCTTC
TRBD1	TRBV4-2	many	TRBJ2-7	CASSQADRGTYEQYF	TGTGCCAGCAGCCAAGCGGACAGGGGGACCTACGAGCAGTACTTC
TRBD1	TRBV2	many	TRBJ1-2	CASSDGTGGRNYGYTF	TGTGCCAGCAGTGACGGGACAGGGGGACGAAACTATGGCTACACCTTC
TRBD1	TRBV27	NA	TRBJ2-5	CASSPVGQTTQYF	TGTGCCAGCAGTCCCGTGGGACAGACGACCCAGTACTTC
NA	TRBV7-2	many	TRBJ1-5	CASSLGLTDQPQHF	TGTGCCAGCAGCTTAGGGCTGACAGATCAGCCCCAGCATTTT
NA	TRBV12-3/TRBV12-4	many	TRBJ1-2	CASSFRERSGYTF	TGTGCCAGCAGTTTCAGGGAAAGAAGTGGCTACACCTTC
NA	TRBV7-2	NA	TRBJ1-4	CASSADRGEKLFF	TGTGCCAGCAGCGCGGACAGAGGTGAAAAACTGTTTTTT
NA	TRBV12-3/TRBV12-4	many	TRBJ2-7	CASSVRDGDYEQYF	TGTGCCAGCAGTGTCCGGGACGGTGACTACGAGCAGTACTTC
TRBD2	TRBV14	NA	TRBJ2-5	CASSQGGRALETQYF	TGTGCCAGCAGCCAGGGCGGGAGGGCCTTGGAGACCCAGTACTTC
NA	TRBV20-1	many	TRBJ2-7	CSARSRNTYEQYF	TGCAGTGCTAGATCCAGGAATACCTACGAGCAGTACTTC
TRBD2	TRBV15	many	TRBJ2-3	CATSRGDSGLAGGGDTQYF	TGTGCCACCAGCAGAGGGGATTCGGGACTAGCGGGAGGAGGAGATACGCAGTATTTT
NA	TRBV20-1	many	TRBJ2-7	CSASVSTYEQYF	TGCAGTGCTAGTGTCTCAACCTACGAGCAGTACTTC
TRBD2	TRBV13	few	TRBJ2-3	CASSTKTSPADTQYF	TGTGCCAGCAGCACGAAGACTAGCCCCGCGGATACGCAGTATTTT
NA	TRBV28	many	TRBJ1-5	CASSLFGYNQPQHF	TGTGCCAGCAGTTTATTTGGCTACAATCAGCCCCAGCATTTT
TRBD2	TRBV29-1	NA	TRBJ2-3	CSVDSGGAAITQYF	TGCAGCGTGGATAGCGGGGGGGCCGCAATCACGCAGTATTTT
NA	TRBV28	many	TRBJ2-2	CASSSPGAPNTGELFF	TGTGCCAGCAGTTCCCCAGGGGCACCGAACACCGGGGAGCTGTTTTTT
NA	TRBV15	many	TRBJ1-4	CATSREKGLLFF	TGTGCCACCAGCAGAGAAAAAGGCCTACTGTTTTTT
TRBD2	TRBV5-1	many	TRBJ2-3	CASSLLSSGRGADTQYF	TGCGCCAGCAGCTTGTTGTCTAGCGGGAGGGGCGCAGATACGCAGTATTTT